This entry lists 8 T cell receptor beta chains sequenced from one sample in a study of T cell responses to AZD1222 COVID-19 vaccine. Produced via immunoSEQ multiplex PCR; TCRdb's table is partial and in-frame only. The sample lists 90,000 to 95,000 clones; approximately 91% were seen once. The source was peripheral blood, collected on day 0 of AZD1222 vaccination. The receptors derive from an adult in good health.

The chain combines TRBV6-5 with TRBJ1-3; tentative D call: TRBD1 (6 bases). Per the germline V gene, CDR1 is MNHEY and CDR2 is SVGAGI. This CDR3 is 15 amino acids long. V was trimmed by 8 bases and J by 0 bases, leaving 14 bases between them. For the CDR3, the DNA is TGTGCCAGCGCCAGGACAGAGATCTCTGGAAACACCATATATTTT. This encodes CASARTEISGNTIYF.

The CDR3 sequence is CASSLAGGNTGELFF. In DNA form, the CDR3 reads TGTGCCAGCAGCCTAGCGGGAGGGAACACCGGGGAGCTGTTTTTT. The chain is built from TRBV5-8 and TRBJ2-2, with 11 positions matching TRBD2. CDR3 length equals 15 residues. From germline, CDR1 is SGHTS and CDR2 YDEGEE. V shed 4 bases and J 1 base; nucleotides not matched to a gene: 0.

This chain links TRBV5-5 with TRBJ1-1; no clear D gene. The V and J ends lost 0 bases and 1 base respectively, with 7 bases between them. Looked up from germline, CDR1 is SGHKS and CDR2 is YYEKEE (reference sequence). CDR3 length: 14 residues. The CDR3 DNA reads TGTGCCAGCAGCTTGGAAGCAGCGAACACTGAAGCTTTCTTT. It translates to CASSLEAANTEAFF.

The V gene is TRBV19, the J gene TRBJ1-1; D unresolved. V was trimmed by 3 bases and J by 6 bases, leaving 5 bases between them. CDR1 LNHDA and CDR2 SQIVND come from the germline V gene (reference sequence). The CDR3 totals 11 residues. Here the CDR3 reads CASSIYSEAFF. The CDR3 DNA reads TGTGCCAGTAGTATCTATTCTGAAGCTTTCTTT.

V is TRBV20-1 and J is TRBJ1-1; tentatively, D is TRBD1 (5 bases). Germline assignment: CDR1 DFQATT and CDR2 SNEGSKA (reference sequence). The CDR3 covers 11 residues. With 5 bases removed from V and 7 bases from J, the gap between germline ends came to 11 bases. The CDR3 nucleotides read TGCAGTGCTTCCCGGGACGGTGAAGCTTTCTTT. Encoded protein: CSASRDGEAFF.

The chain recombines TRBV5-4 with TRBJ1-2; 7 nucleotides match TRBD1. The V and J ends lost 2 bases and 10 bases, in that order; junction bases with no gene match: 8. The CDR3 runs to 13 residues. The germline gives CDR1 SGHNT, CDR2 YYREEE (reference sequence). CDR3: CASSLERQGDYTF. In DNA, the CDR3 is TGTGCCAGCAGCTTAGAAAGGCAGGGGGACTACACCTTC.

The CDR3 DNA follows: TGCAGTGCTAGTAGAATGTGGCGGGGGCCCAACAATGAGCAGTTCTTC. Residues: CSASRMWRGPNNEQFF. The chain combines TRBV20-1 with TRBJ2-1; possibly TRBD2 for D (7 bases). Germline V gives CDR1 DFQATT, CDR2 SNEGSKA (reference sequence). V was trimmed by 3 bases and J by 5 bases, leaving 20 bases between them. The CDR3 is made up of 16 amino acids.

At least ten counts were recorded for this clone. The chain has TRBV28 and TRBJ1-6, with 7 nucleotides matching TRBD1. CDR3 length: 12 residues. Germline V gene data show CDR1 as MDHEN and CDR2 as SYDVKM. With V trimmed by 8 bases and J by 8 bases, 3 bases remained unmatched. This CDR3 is CASGQGDSPLHF. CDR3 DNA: TGTGCCAGCGGGCAGGGGGATTCACCCCTCCACTTT.